Reported below is one T cell receptor beta chain. In the authors' methods: Nucleated cell number was recorded as an estimate derived from reference gene primer amplification. Profiling relied on immunoSEQ multiplex PCR, and the TCRdb table lists in-frame clones only, not all of them. V, J and clone size are those of that table, while D and trimming were read from the DNA. The sample lists nearly 350,000 clones; 91% were seen once. This sample stems from a study of blood T cell repertoires in COVID-19. Study-wide background: The United States, Italy and Spain were the sources of the acute and convalescent COVID-19 samples. From T cells, B-cell-depleted T cells, or PBMCs came the material, which was cDNA or gDNA.

This CDR3 is 15 amino acids long. Deletions cut 1 base from V and 3 bases from J, with 10 bases between. Germline lookup yields CDR1 LNHDA and CDR2 SQIVND (reference sequence). The receptor was derived from a young woman who had recovered from COVID-19. Input material: peripheral blood. V gene TRBV19 combines with J gene TRBJ2-1; possible D gene TRBD1, 6 bases. The DNA for the CDR3 is TGTGCCAGTAGTATAGTTGGGGGCCTCTACAATGAGCAGTTCTTC. This encodes CASSIVGGLYNEQFF.